This TCR beta chain was observed in a study of blood T cells in healthy people across ages. Concerning this clonotype: The junction departs from the called germline gene at one end, perhaps through a read error.

Germline V gives CDR1 SGHTA, CDR2 FQGNSA. The CDR3 loop spans 14 amino acids. The use of a sample-barcoded 5' primer and a J-beta primer mix characterized a second PCR of about 7 to 12 cycles. Sequencing recovered at least 3 million CDR3-containing paired-end reads from each sample. TCRdb passed the 5' RACE reads through MiXCR, listing each CDR3 protein once. The table lists some 1.8 million distinct CDR3 sequences, around 42% of them singletons, with about 23% in the top ten. The specimen sequenced was blood. The clonotype was recovered from a human donor in good health. The genes are TRBV7-2 and TRBJ1-5; perhaps TRBD1 as D (5 bases). The CDR3 DNA reads TGTGCCGGCAGCCGGACACGAGACAATCAGCCCCAGCATTTT. It codes for CAGSRTRDNQPQHF.